This T cell receptor beta chain was sequenced during a study of CD8+CD57+ T cells in acquired aplastic anemia. TCR beta VDJ and CDR3 profiling used genomic DNA as template. In TCRdb, the reads were re-called with MiXCR into one record per CDR3 protein. The data hold approximately 190,000 distinct CDR3 sequences, with more than 45% observed a single time. This CDR3 has 13 residues. V was shortened by 2 bases and J by 0 bases, with 7 bases between the two germline ends. Germline V gene sequence: CDR1 DFQATT, CDR2 SNEGSKA (reference sequence). Patients selected for sequencing had displayed CD8+CD57+ cell expansion by flow cytometry.

This clonotype originated in a human donor with aplastic anemia. V is TRBV20-1 and J is TRBJ1-2, with D uncertain. The source material was sorted CD4+, CD8+, or CD8+CD57+ T cells (not recorded which) from PBMCs. The chain's CDR3 is CSARTDSNYGYTF. The CDR3 region has the DNA TGCAGTGCTAGAACTGATTCTAACTATGGCTACACCTTC.